A single sample is the source of the 5 T cell receptor beta chains below, sequenced in a study of blood T cells in healthy people across ages. The second PCR ran about 6 to 12 cycles with a sample-barcoded 5' primer and J-beta primers. TCRdb re-derived calls from the 5' RACE reads in MiXCR, one entry per CDR3 protein. This table holds 550,000 to 800,000 distinct CDR3 sequences, around a fifth found once. Sequenced input: blood. These receptors were collected from a man aged 65 to 79 in good health.

This clonotype was seen only a few times. The chain recombines TRBV12-3 or TRBV12-4 with TRBJ2-5, with D perhaps TRBD2 (5 bases). The CDR3 length is 14 residues. Trimming took 5 bases from V and 4 from J, leaving 14 bases between them. CDR3 in amino acids: CASSRPSRVETQYF. In DNA, the CDR3 is TGTGCCAGCAGTCGACCTTCGAGGGTAGAGACCCAGTACTTC.

This chain uses TRBV20-1 with TRBJ2-5, with D possibly TRBD2 on 6 matching bases. Trimming left V 1 base short and J 5 bases short, with 14 bases between. CDR1 DFQATT and CDR2 SNEGSKA come from the germline V gene (reference sequence). The CDR3 runs to 14 residues. CDR3 sequence (DNA): TGCAGTGCTAGAGGCAGACTAGGCGGCGAGACCCAGTACTTC. Amino acids: CSARGRLGGETQYF.

This clonotype was seen a handful of times. The chain joins TRBV7-2 to TRBJ2-3; 9 bases agree with TRBD2. Germline V CDR1 and CDR2: SGHTA, FQGNSA. The ends lost 5 bases at V and 0 bases at J; junction bases unmatched: 15. The CDR3 is 19 residues long. CDR3 protein: CASSPISASGVYSTDTQYF. Written as DNA, the CDR3 is TGTGCCAGCAGCCCGATCTCGGCTAGCGGGGTATATAGCACAGATACGCAGTATTTT.

The table lists this clonotype with many counts. In nucleotides, the CDR3 is TGCAGTGCTAGAGATGGGGCTAGCGGGAATCAGCAGTACTTC. This sequence encodes CSARDGASGNQQYF. The chain is built from TRBV20-1 and TRBJ2-5, with 9 bases aligning to TRBD2. The CDR3 is 14 residues long. The V gene end was trimmed by 0 bases and the J gene end by 11 bases; junction bases not matched to a gene: 10. Germline V gives CDR1 DFQATT, CDR2 SNEGSKA (reference sequence).

In its sample, this clonotype was seen a few times. As DNA, the CDR3 is TGTGCCAGCAGTTTAGTCGGGCTAGCGGGAGTAGAGACCCAGTACTTC. Its protein product is CASSLVGLAGVETQYF. V gene TRBV12-3 or TRBV12-4 combines with J gene TRBJ2-5; TRBD2 matches 10 bases. The CDR3 spans 16 residues. V lost 1 base, J lost 4 bases, and 6 bases stayed unmatched.